This T cell receptor (beta chain) was identified during a study of T cells after yellow fever vaccination. Study-level findings and limits: Few clonotypes appeared in both CD4 and CD8 compartments. Clones that expanded after primary vaccination mostly reappeared after the booster (over 95% CD4, about 91% CD8).

MiXCR, applied by TCRdb to the 5' RACE reads, yields one record per CDR3 protein. The sample holds under 400,000 distinct CDR3 sequences, 11% seen once. The CDR3 totals 15 residues. V was shortened by 1 base and J by 6 bases, with 15 bases between the two germline ends. Germline values: CDR1 LGHNA, CDR2 YSLEER. This clonotype appeared many times. The target antigen is unknown. The receptor comes from a man younger than 35 who received the YFV17D yellow fever vaccine. The source material was PBMCs, sampled on the day of the first yellow fever vaccination. V gene TRBV4-3 combines with J gene TRBJ1-1, with a tentative D call TRBD1 (5 bases). The CDR3 spells CASSQVERGGAEAFF. The CDR3 DNA is TGCGCCAGCAGCCAAGTTGAGAGGGGAGGGGCTGAAGCTTTCTTT.